This T cell receptor (beta chain) stems from a study of T cell responses to AZD1222 COVID-19 vaccine. The study, taken as a whole, reports: Without day 14 samples, only post-peak T cell repertoires were studied.

The protocol was immunoSEQ multiplex PCR, while the TCRdb copy is restricted to in-frame clones and leaves out a portion. The table has about 140,000 clones, more than 85% seen once. Concerning this clone: The target antigen is unknown.

The ends were cut back, 8 bases at V and 6 bases at J, with 13 bases in the middle. The CDR3 extends over 13 amino acids. Germline V gene lookup returns CDR1 MNHEY and CDR2 SVGAGI. The sample was peripheral blood, taken 28 days after the second AZD1222 dose. The receptor was isolated from an adult who received the AZD1222 COVID-19 vaccine. The rearrangement uses TRBV6-5 and TRBJ1-4; D perhaps matches TRBD1 (5 bases). CDR3 nucleotide sequence: TGTGCCAGCGGAGGGAGGGGAGATGAAAAACTGTTTTTT. It translates to CASGGRGDEKLFF.